This TCR beta chain was recorded in a study of cytomegalovirus exposure and HLA in healthy donors. The PCR used 60 Vbeta and 13 Jbeta primers. TCRdb's table, derived via immunoSEQ multiplex PCR, lists solely in-frame clones and lacks some. The table lists 85,000 to 100,000 clones, about 76% of them singletons. Findings and caveats of the study: In vitro work confirmed that a few CMV-associated chains recognize CMV antigens.

Concerning this clone itself: What it recognizes is unknown.

The CDR3 is made up of 14 amino acids. Germline V lookup: CDR1 SQVTM, CDR2 ANQGSEA. V trimming: 4 bases; J trimming: 2 bases; junction bases outside the gene matches: 8. Specimen: PBMCs. The clonotype was recovered from a man in his forties or fifties in good health and CMV-seropositive. V gene TRBV29-1 combines with J gene TRBJ2-7; 7 nucleotides match TRBD2. The CDR3 DNA sequence: TGCAGCGTTGGTCCCTCGGGAGGACCCTACGAGCAGTACTTC. It specifies CSVGPSGGPYEQYF.